One sample yielded the 5 T cell receptor beta chains listed below, sequenced in a study of neurological immune-mediated disorders. TCRdb reprocessed the 5' RACE reads via MiXCR and lists one record per CDR3 protein. The sample has 40,000 to 60,000 distinct CDR3 sequences, 3% to 3.5% seen once. The sample comprised PBMCs. All receptors come from a man aged 40-49 years with multiple sclerosis.

This clonotype was recorded at least ten times. The V call is TRBV3-1, the J call TRBJ2-6, with unresolved D. V lost 4 bases to trimming and J lost 1 base, with 11 bases between them. Germline CDR1 and CDR2: LGHDT and YNNKEL (reference sequence). This CDR3 has 16 residues. DNA of the CDR3: TGTGCCAGCAGCCTCTTTGGGCGGTCTGGGGCCAACGTCCTGACTTTC. This gives the protein CASSLFGRSGANVLTF. The whole variable domain, filled in from reference TRBV3-1 and TRBJ2-6, reads DTAVSQTPKYLVTQMGNDKSIKCEQNLGHDTMYWYKQDSKKFLKIMFSYNNKELIINETVPNRFSPKSPDKAHLNLHINSLELGDSAVYFCASSLFGRSGANVLTFGAGSRLTVL.

In this sample, this clonotype turned up many times. One junction end does not reproduce the germline sequence, and a read error may be involved. The gene calls are TRBV4-1 and TRBJ1-6; D gene uncertain. Germline assignment: CDR1 MGHRA and CDR2 YSYEKL. The CDR3 has 17 amino acids. The CDR3 region is CASSQGRPAGRESPLNF. CDR3 sequence (DNA): TGCGCCAGCAGCCAAGGACGACCAGCGGGAAGGGAGTCACCCCTCAACTTT.

Ten or more counts support this clonotype. V is TRBV20-1 and J is TRBJ1-1; D unclear. CDR1 and CDR2 from the germline V gene are DFQATT and SNEGSKA (reference sequence). There are 14 residues in the CDR3. V lost 7 bases and J 0 bases, leaving 15 bases between the germline ends. The CDR3 bases are TGCAGTGTAGGCCCTGGCAGCTTGAACACTGAAGCTTTCTTT. Translation: CSVGPGSLNTEAFF.

This clonotype was detected many times. This chain connects TRBV4-1 to TRBJ2-3, with 8 bases lining up with TRBD2. The CDR3 has 16 residues. CDR1 is MGHRA and CDR2 is YSYEKL in the germline V gene. V shed 2 bases, J shed 0 bases, and the junction held 4 bases outside the gene matches. CDR3 residues: CASSQRTSLSTDTQYF. Written as DNA, the CDR3 is TGCGCCAGCAGCCAACGGACTAGCCTTAGCACAGATACGCAGTATTTT.

This clonotype was recorded at least ten times. CDR3 loop: CSASRAGTQYF. The CDR3 DNA is TGCAGTGCTAGTCGGGCGGGGACGCAGTATTTT. The V gene is TRBV20-1, the J gene TRBJ2-3, with D possibly being TRBD2 (6 bases). CDR1 is DFQATT and CDR2 is SNEGSKA in the germline V gene (reference sequence). The V gene lost 3 bases and the J gene lost 9 bases, with 10 bases spanning the gap. There are 11 residues in the CDR3.